The rows below give T cell receptor beta chains drawn from one sample of a study of T-cell reconstitution after alpha-beta-depleted transplantation in children. TCRdb recomputed calls from the PCR reads with MiXCR, one row per CDR3 protein. The repertoire consists of roughly 200,000 distinct CDR3 sequences, with approximately 7% occurring once and the leading ten covering 4.5% to 6.5%. This material consisted of PBMCs, taken before TCRalphabeta/CD19-depleted stem cell transplant. These receptors were collected from a boy under 10 years old with acute lymphoblastic leukemia, due to receive a stem cell transplant. Each CDR3 is given with its conserved first and last residue. Each record gives: clone size, V gene, J gene, CDR3 protein. The listing skips clone size in some rows; elsewhere it reads once, few, many or a size class.

abundance: NA; v_gene: TRBV4-3; j_gene: TRBJ2-7; CDR3aa: CASSHHGSDYEQYF
abundance: many; v_gene: TRBV20-1; j_gene: TRBJ2-1; CDR3aa: CSAREYSGRGVNNEQFF
abundance: many; v_gene: TRBV2; j_gene: TRBJ2-5; CDR3aa: CASTLRAGVVTQYF
abundance: few; v_gene: TRBV4-2; j_gene: TRBJ2-3; CDR3aa: CASSQDSGGKMQYF
abundance: NA; v_gene: TRBV27; j_gene: TRBJ2-1; CDR3aa: CASSLLSRGAGSSYNEQFF
abundance: few; v_gene: TRBV9; j_gene: TRBJ2-7; CDR3aa: CASSPEGQGGSYEQYF
abundance: few; v_gene: TRBV14; j_gene: TRBJ2-1; CDR3aa: CASSLQETSRSNEQFF
abundance: few; v_gene: TRBV5-5; j_gene: TRBJ2-7; CDR3aa: CASSLSLESSYEQYF
abundance: NA; v_gene: TRBV20-1; j_gene: TRBJ2-7; CDR3aa: CSARDKTFSEQYF
abundance: few; v_gene: TRBV4-3; j_gene: TRBJ2-7; CDR3aa: CASSQARGGPYEQYF
abundance: NA; v_gene: TRBV2; j_gene: TRBJ2-6; CDR3aa: CASSRLLGDGANVLTF
abundance: few; v_gene: TRBV28; j_gene: TRBJ1-1; CDR3aa: CASRPKWLSEAFF
abundance: many; v_gene: TRBV5-1; j_gene: TRBJ2-7; CDR3aa: CASSLWTANYEQYF
abundance: many; v_gene: TRBV7-3; j_gene: TRBJ2-3; CDR3aa: CASSLVPSYTQYF
abundance: NA; v_gene: TRBV18; j_gene: TRBJ2-7; CDR3aa: CGLPPWPTLLWTPEQYF
abundance: NA; v_gene: TRBV11-2; j_gene: TRBJ1-5; CDR3aa: CASSIQGGQPQHF
abundance: few; v_gene: TRBV28; j_gene: TRBJ1-1; CDR3aa: CASSLGTGVNTEAFF
abundance: NA; v_gene: TRBV11-2; j_gene: TRBJ2-1; CDR3aa: CASSPPRDRGQFF
abundance: many; v_gene: TRBV4-3; j_gene: TRBJ2-7; CDR3aa: CASSQGGAGAYEQYF
abundance: many; v_gene: TRBV28; j_gene: TRBJ1-5; CDR3aa: CASSFGGVNQPQHF
abundance: few; v_gene: TRBV9; j_gene: TRBJ2-3; CDR3aa: CASSVDPQGSPDTQYF
abundance: few; v_gene: TRBV7-9; j_gene: TRBJ2-3; CDR3aa: CASSPDRNTDTQYF
abundance: many; v_gene: TRBV18; j_gene: TRBJ2-3; CDR3aa: CASSPPSAGVTDTQYF
abundance: few; v_gene: TRBV2; j_gene: TRBJ2-5; CDR3aa: CASSGRLAGFMAETQYF
abundance: many; v_gene: TRBV7-8; j_gene: TRBJ2-7; CDR3aa: CASSLPGHYEQYF
abundance: NA; v_gene: TRBV2; j_gene: TRBJ1-1; CDR3aa: CASSLQGYRNTEAFF
abundance: few; v_gene: TRBV18; j_gene: TRBJ2-3; CDR3aa: CASSRLADTQYF
abundance: many; v_gene: TRBV12-3/TRBV12-4; j_gene: TRBJ2-5; CDR3aa: CASSLLSTGSKTQYF
abundance: few; v_gene: TRBV5-1; j_gene: TRBJ2-1; CDR3aa: CASSLGGQEFF
abundance: few; v_gene: TRBV9; j_gene: TRBJ2-2; CDR3aa: CASSVGGRGGPGELFF
abundance: NA; v_gene: TRBV4-2; j_gene: TRBJ1-3; CDR3aa: CASTDQTGVFGNTIYF
abundance: NA; v_gene: TRBV28; j_gene: TRBJ1-4; CDR3aa: CASSLGGKGDEKLFF
abundance: many; v_gene: TRBV5-5; j_gene: TRBJ2-3; CDR3aa: CASSFGGVHTDTQYF
abundance: many; v_gene: TRBV7-2; j_gene: TRBJ1-5; CDR3aa: CASSTDYSPQHF
abundance: many; v_gene: TRBV7-2; j_gene: TRBJ2-7; CDR3aa: CASSEIESYEQYF